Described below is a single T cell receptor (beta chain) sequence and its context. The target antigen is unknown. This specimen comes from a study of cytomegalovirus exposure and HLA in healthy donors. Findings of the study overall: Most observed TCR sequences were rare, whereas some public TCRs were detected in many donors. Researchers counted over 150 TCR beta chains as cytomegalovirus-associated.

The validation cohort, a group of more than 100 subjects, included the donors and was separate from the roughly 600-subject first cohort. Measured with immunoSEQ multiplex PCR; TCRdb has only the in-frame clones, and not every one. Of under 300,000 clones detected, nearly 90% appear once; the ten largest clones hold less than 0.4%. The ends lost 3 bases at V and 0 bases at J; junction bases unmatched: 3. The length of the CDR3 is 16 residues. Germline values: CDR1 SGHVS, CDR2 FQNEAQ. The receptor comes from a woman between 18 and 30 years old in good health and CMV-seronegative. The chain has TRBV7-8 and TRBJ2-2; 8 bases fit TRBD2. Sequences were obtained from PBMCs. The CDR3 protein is CASSFFSGANTGELFF. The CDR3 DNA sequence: TGTGCCAGCAGCTTTTTTAGCGGGGCGAACACCGGGGAGCTGTTTTTT.